The 9 T cell receptor beta chains presented below share a single source sample, sequenced in a study of blood T cell repertoires in COVID-19. Clones were read by immunoSEQ multiplex PCR, and TCRdb kept only the in-frame ones, dropping some. The top ten clones hold roughly 8% of a sample with 150,000 or so clones, 84% of them seen once. The sequenced sample consisted of PBMCs or T cells enriched from blood (not recorded which). All receptors derive from a woman in her fifties or sixties who had recovered from COVID-19.

J is TRBJ2-2 and V is TRBV7-9; the D gene is possibly TRBD1 (7 bases). Trimming removed 2 bases from V and 4 bases from J, with 14 bases in between. In germline, CDR1 is SEHNR, CDR2 FQNEAQ (reference sequence). This CDR3 region has 16 residues. The CDR3: CASSLRWQGGTGELFF. DNA of the CDR3: TGTGCCAGCAGCTTAAGGTGGCAGGGGGGCACCGGGGAGCTGTTTTTT.

The V call is TRBV6-2 or TRBV6-3, the J call TRBJ2-2, with 11 bases matching TRBD1. CDR3 length: 17 amino acids. CDR1 and CDR2 (germline): MNHEY, SVGEGT. The V and J ends lost 6 bases and 6 bases, in that order; junction bases with no gene match: 12. DNA of the CDR3: TGTGCCAGCAGCCCTAAAAGACCGGGACAGGGGGCCGGGGAGCTGTTTTTT. Translation: CASSPKRPGQGAGELFF.

The sample holds a few counts of this clone. CDR3 nucleotide sequence: TGTGCCAGCAGTGAAAATTTGCCAGGGGCCACTGAAGCTTTCTTT. It encodes CASSENLPGATEAFF. The chain employs TRBV6-1 and TRBJ1-1; the D gene is possibly TRBD1 (6 bases). The CDR3 spans 15 residues. V was pared by 2 bases and J by 4 bases, with 14 bases between. Germline values: CDR1 MNHNS, CDR2 SASEGT.

This chain links TRBV19 with TRBJ1-6; 9 nucleotides match TRBD1. This CDR3 spans 13 amino acids. Trimming took 8 bases from V and 7 from J; bases not matched to a gene: 3. Germline V gene lookup returns CDR1 LNHDA and CDR2 SQIVND (reference sequence). Here the CDR3 DNA reads TGTGCCAGTCGGGACAGGGACAATTCACCCCTCCACTTT. Its translation is CASRDRDNSPLHF.

J is TRBJ1-2 and V is TRBV3-1 (or the pseudogene TRBV3-2); D might be TRBD1 (6 bases). V gave up 4 bases and J gave up 2 bases, with 8 bases separating them. This CDR3 spans 13 amino acids. Germline CDR1 and CDR2: LGHDT and YNNKEL (reference sequence). The CDR3 coding sequence is TGTGCCAGCAGCCCCAGGGGAAACTATGGCTACACCTTC. This translates into CASSPRGNYGYTF.

The chain carries TRBV6-5 and TRBJ2-5; TRBD1 is a possible D gene (6 bases). The V end lost 7 bases, the J end lost 5 bases, and 20 bases lay between the germline ends. Germline V gene data show CDR1 as MNHEY and CDR2 as SVGAGI. The CDR3 is 15 residues long. The DNA for the CDR3 is TGTGCCAGCACCCCCAATGGGGGCGCTTGGGAGACCCAGTACTTC. Residues: CASTPNGGAWETQYF.

The V gene is TRBV4-2, the J gene TRBJ2-2, with TRBD1 identical over 7 bases. Per germline, CDR1 LGHNA and CDR2 YNFKEQ. V was pared by 0 bases and J by 5 bases, with 6 bases of the junction left unmatched. The CDR3 runs to 16 residues. CDR3 DNA sequence: TGTGCCAGCAGCCAAGAGGGGCCAGGGGGAACCGGGGAGCTGTTTTTT. It encodes CASSQEGPGGTGELFF.

To note about this clone: At one end the junction does not follow the germline gene, possibly because of a read error. This chain connects TRBV28 to TRBJ2-3, with 10 bases aligning to TRBD2. The CDR3 has 13 residues. Per the germline V gene, CDR1 is MDHEN and CDR2 is SYDVKM. As DNA, the CDR3 is TGTGCCAGCAGTTCGTCTCTTGGACTAGCGGCCCCTTTT. Its protein product is CASSSSLGLAAPF.

The chain recombines TRBV27 with TRBJ1-2; 10 bases fit TRBD1. The CDR3 sequence is 13 residues long. The junction had 9 bases not matched to a gene; V was cut back by 9 bases and J by 8 bases. Germline V lookup: CDR1 MNHEY, CDR2 SMNVEV (reference sequence). DNA for the CDR3: TGTGCCAGTGATAAGACAGGGGGCGGGGGCTACACCTTC. This gives the protein CASDKTGGGGYTF.